This TCR beta chain derives from a study of T cell repertoires in cytomegalovirus infection. TCRdb re-called the reads through MiXCR, storing one row per CDR3 protein. This table has about 740,000 distinct CDR3 sequences, 35% to 45% appearing once. Germline V gene lookup returns CDR1 SQVTM and CDR2 ANQGSEA. V trimming: 2 bases; J trimming: 4 bases; junction bases outside the gene matches: 8. This CDR3 comprises 15 residues. Material: PBMCs. The chain couples TRBV29-1 to TRBJ1-3; TRBD1 aligns across 7 bases. This receptor was taken from a human donor in good health (CMV status not recorded). Some clones in this sample may be carry-over from other donors' samples. The CDR3 is CSVESQGPRGNTIYF. The CDR3 DNA reads TGCAGCGTTGAATCACAGGGGCCAAGAGGAAACACCATATATTTT. Looking up the rest from reference TRBV29-1 and TRBJ1-3 gives the full variable domain: SAVISQKPSRDICQRGTSLTIQCQVDSQVTMMFWYRQQPGQSLTLIATANQGSEATYESGFVIDKFPISRPNLTFSTLTVSNMSPEDSSIYLCSVESQGPRGNTIYFGEGSWLTVV.